This TCR beta chain is drawn from a study of blood T cell repertoires in COVID-19 (dated by TCRdb to between 2020 and 2021). At the level of the whole study: Samples from collaborators originated in the United States, Italy and Spain and spanned both the acute and convalescent phases of COVID-19. Deeply sampled blood TCRbeta repertoires from subjects exposed to, actively infected with, or recovered from COVID-19 were included in the dataset. Nearly every sample came with metadata listing a de-identified subject ID, COVID-19 status, age in years and sex. The material from the prospective study consisted of cDNA or gDNA derived from T cells, B-cell-depleted T cells, or PBMCs. The samples were drawn from two sources: the first 160 participants of the ongoing ImmuneRACE study, and 950 to 1,500 subjects contributed by 6 global collaborators. Where available, HLA class I and class II types were obtained from metadata supplied by the sample provider rather than from assay-based typing. A freely available public database, intended as a resource for researchers studying the immune response to SARS-CoV-2, is where the repertoires were released.

TCRbeta CDR3 regions were amplified from genomic DNA using the immunoSEQ Assay, a bias-controlled multiplex PCR. As for how the authors treated the data: The number of nucleated cells in each sample was estimated from the amplification of reference gene primers within the assay. To quantify the absolute abundance of each unique TCRbeta CDR3 rearrangement, sequence reads were collapsed and filtered. For each sample, productive Simpson clonality was calculated by taking the square root of Simpson's diversity index across productive rearrangements. Imported from immuneACCESS, the table was reduced by TCRdb to in-frame sequences with V and J called. These copies leave out some clones; in studies compared against another copy, an unresolved V gene accounts for under half, and the cause of the remainder is not known. The V and J calls and clone size were taken over from that table, and D and trimming were inferred from the DNA. The sample records around 160,000 clones, roughly four fifths of which are singletons. 9.5% to 11% of the sample rests with the top ten.

About this clone itself: Its antigen has not been determined. Per-base qualities were not stored, and no clone one base away is much larger.

What the authors observed across the whole study: The quantity of clinical and demographic metadata differed by source and by participant and was supplied without curation.

Whole blood was collected in K2EDTA tubes by collaborating institutions according to the institutions' own protocols. For TCRbeta analysis, collaborators shipped samples in one of three forms: frozen whole blood, isolated PBMCs, or DNA extracted from either of those sample types. The sample consisted of peripheral blood. This sequence was found in a man between 60 and 75 years old with active or convalescent COVID-19.

The CDR3 protein sequence reads: CASSQENELAGPYNEQFF. Read as DNA, the sequence is TGCGCCAGCAGCCAAGAAAATGAGCTAGCGGGACCCTACAATGAGCAGTTCTTC. The sequence joins TRBV4-1 to TRBJ2-1, and 9 junction bases match TRBD2. From a lookup of the germline V gene, CDR1 and CDR2 are MGHRA and YSYEKL. Trimming leaves V shorter by 0 bases and J shorter by 2 bases, with the junction holding 8 bases beyond the gene matches. The CDR3 spans 18 residues, from the cysteine through the phenylalanine. Kept here is only the CDR3 DNA, which spans 54 bases and is read in frame from base 1.